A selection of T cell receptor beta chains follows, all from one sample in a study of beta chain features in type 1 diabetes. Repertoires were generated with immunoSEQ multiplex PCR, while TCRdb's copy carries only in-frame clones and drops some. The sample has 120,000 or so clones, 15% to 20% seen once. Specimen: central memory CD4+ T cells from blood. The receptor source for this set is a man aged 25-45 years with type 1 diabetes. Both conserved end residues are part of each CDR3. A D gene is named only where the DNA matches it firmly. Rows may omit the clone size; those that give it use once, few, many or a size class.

CDR3 protein: CSALGQGLSPEQYF; CDR3 DNA: TGCAGCGCCCTCGGTCAGGGGTTATCTCCCGAGCAGTACTTC; V gene: TRBV29-1; D gene: .; clone size: .; J gene: TRBJ2-7
CDR3 protein: CASSPPDLLVNTEAFF; CDR3 DNA: TGTGCCAGCAGTCCCCCCGACCTCCTGGTGAACACTGAAGCTTTCTTT; V gene: TRBV28; D gene: .; clone size: .; J gene: TRBJ1-1
CDR3 protein: CASSSRSQYEQYF; CDR3 DNA: TGTGCCAGCAGTTCCCGATCACAGTACGAGCAGTACTTC; V gene: TRBV27; D gene: .; clone size: few; J gene: TRBJ2-7
CDR3 protein: CATRGRAGARETQYF; CDR3 DNA: TGTGCCACCCGGGGGAGAGCGGGGGCCCGGGAGACCCAGTACTTC; V gene: TRBV25-1; D gene: TRBD2; clone size: few; J gene: TRBJ2-5
CDR3 protein: CASSLAATTNEKLFF; CDR3 DNA: TGTGCCAGCAGCTTGGCAGCTACAACTAATGAAAAACTGTTTTTT; V gene: TRBV5-4; D gene: .; clone size: .; J gene: TRBJ1-4
CDR3 protein: CASSVGAISGNTIYF; CDR3 DNA: TGTGCCAGCAGCGTAGGGGCGATTTCTGGAAACACCATATATTTT; V gene: TRBV9; D gene: .; clone size: .; J gene: TRBJ1-3
CDR3 protein: CASSSESGGETQYF; CDR3 DNA: TGTGCCAGCAGTTCTGAAAGCGGGGGAGAGACCCAGTACTTC; V gene: TRBV27; D gene: TRBD2; clone size: .; J gene: TRBJ2-5
CDR3 protein: CASSSTGANQETQYF; CDR3 DNA: TGTGCCAGCAGTTCTACAGGGGCGAACCAAGAGACCCAGTACTTC; V gene: TRBV27; D gene: TRBD1; clone size: .; J gene: TRBJ2-5
CDR3 protein: CASSSYPGQGTDTQYF; CDR3 DNA: TGCGCCAGCAGCAGTTACCCGGGACAGGGCACAGATACGCAGTATTTT; V gene: TRBV5-1; D gene: TRBD1; clone size: .; J gene: TRBJ2-3
CDR3 protein: CASSVGSGLYHEQYF; CDR3 DNA: TGTGCCAGCAGCGTAGGGTCAGGGCTTTACCACGAGCAGTACTTC; V gene: TRBV9; D gene: .; clone size: .; J gene: TRBJ2-7
CDR3 protein: CASSGKDRGYTIYF; CDR3 DNA: TGTGCCAGCAGCGGAAAAGACAGGGGGTACACCATATATTTT; V gene: TRBV2; D gene: TRBD1; clone size: many; J gene: TRBJ1-3
CDR3 protein: CASSLWTVDNEQFF; CDR3 DNA: TGCGCCAGCAGCTTGTGGACGGTAGACAATGAGCAGTTCTTC; V gene: TRBV5-1; D gene: .; clone size: few; J gene: TRBJ2-1
CDR3 protein: CATAGTSDDTQYF; CDR3 DNA: TGTGCCACCGCTGGGACTAGCGACGATACGCAGTATTTT; V gene: TRBV7-3; D gene: TRBD2; clone size: once; J gene: TRBJ2-3
CDR3 protein: CASSRSAEGQDFF; CDR3 DNA: TGTGCCAGCAGTCGATCAGCCGAGGGACAGGATTTCTTC; V gene: TRBV6-6; D gene: TRBD1; clone size: .; J gene: TRBJ2-1
CDR3 protein: CASSSRQRLNQPQHF; CDR3 DNA: TGTGCCAGCTCATCCAGACAGAGGCTTAATCAGCCCCAGCATTTT; V gene: TRBV18; D gene: .; clone size: .; J gene: TRBJ1-5
CDR3 protein: CAWNRGITGNEQFF; CDR3 DNA: TGTGCCTGGAATAGGGGAATTACTGGAAATGAGCAGTTCTTC; V gene: TRBV30; D gene: .; clone size: .; J gene: TRBJ2-1
CDR3 protein: CAISEQTRVEGAFF; CDR3 DNA: TGTGCCATCAGTGAGCAAACTAGGGTCGAAGGAGCTTTCTTT; V gene: TRBV10-3; D gene: .; clone size: .; J gene: TRBJ1-1
CDR3 protein: CASSTGSNEQFF; CDR3 DNA: TGTGCCAGCAGTACAGGGTCCAATGAGCAGTTCTTC; V gene: TRBV7-2; D gene: .; clone size: .; J gene: TRBJ2-1
CDR3 protein: CASGRDRECVFYEQYF; CDR3 DNA: TGCGCCAGCGGCCGGGACAGGGAGTGCGTCTTTTACGAGCAGTACTTC; V gene: TRBV23-1; D gene: TRBD1; clone size: few; J gene: TRBJ2-7
CDR3 protein: CASSPEGREQYF; CDR3 DNA: TGTGCCAGCTCACCTGAGGGGCGTGAGCAGTACTTC; V gene: TRBV18; D gene: .; clone size: few; J gene: TRBJ2-7
CDR3 protein: CASSDAGGGKNIQYF; CDR3 DNA: TGTGCCAGCAGCGATGCAGGGGGAGGCAAAAACATTCAGTACTTC; V gene: TRBV7-2; D gene: .; clone size: .; J gene: TRBJ2-4
CDR3 protein: CASSQLPGVTIQYF; CDR3 DNA: TGCGCCAGCAGCCAACTTCCAGGGGTCACGATTCAGTACTTC; V gene: TRBV4-3; D gene: .; clone size: .; J gene: TRBJ2-4
CDR3 protein: CASTEGAVKETQYF; CDR3 DNA: TGTGCCAGCACGGAGGGGGCAGTTAAAGAGACCCAGTACTTC; V gene: TRBV28; D gene: .; clone size: few; J gene: TRBJ2-5
CDR3 protein: CASSLDPSGYYNEQFF; CDR3 DNA: TGTGCCAGCAGCTTAGATCCTAGCGGGTATTACAATGAGCAGTTCTTC; V gene: TRBV7-2; D gene: TRBD2; clone size: .; J gene: TRBJ2-1
CDR3 protein: CASMEGLAIETQYF; CDR3 DNA: TGTGCCAGCATGGAGGGACTAGCGATAGAGACCCAGTACTTC; V gene: TRBV2; D gene: TRBD2; clone size: few; J gene: TRBJ2-5
CDR3 protein: CASSEGGTGNTEAFF; CDR3 DNA: TGTGCCAGCAGTGAAGGGGGGACAGGGAACACTGAAGCTTTCTTT; V gene: TRBV2; D gene: TRBD1; clone size: .; J gene: TRBJ1-1